The 7 T cell receptor beta chains listed next were all sequenced from one sample in a study of shared clonotypes between healthy human individuals. Profiled with immunoSEQ multiplex PCR; TCRdb holds only in-frame clones, not every one. The data show 400,000 to 500,000 clones, approximately 80% seen once. Sample: PBMCs. The receptor set was obtained from a woman in her thirties or forties in good health. Some clones in this sample may be carry-over from other donors' samples.

This clone was observed a single time. CDR3 residues: CASSLLAGVEDTQYF. CDR3 DNA sequence: TGTGCCAGCAGCTTACTAGCGGGAGTTGAAGATACGCAGTATTTT. The genes are TRBV6-1 and TRBJ2-3, with 11 nucleotides matching TRBD2. V shed 6 bases and J 5 bases; nucleotides not matched to a gene: 7. Germline CDR1 MNHNS, CDR2 SASEGT. The CDR3 is made up of 15 amino acids.

The chain has TRBV4-3 and TRBJ2-3; 9 bases agree with TRBD2. The CDR3 consists of 16 residues. Germline CDR1 is LGHNA and CDR2 is YSLEER. V shed 4 bases, J shed 5 bases, and the junction held 10 bases outside the gene matches. In nucleotides, the CDR3 is TGCGCCAGCAGCCGCAAAGCGGGACTAGCAGGAGATACGCAGTATTTT. Protein sequence: CASSRKAGLAGDTQYF.

Comment on this clone: This likely stems from a read error, as it lies one base from a far larger clone. Other DNA sequences in this specimen translate into the identical CDR3. The chain has TRBV7-2 and TRBJ1-5; D gene uncertain. Between the trimmed V and J ends, which lost 9 bases and 2 bases, there was a span of 11 bases. Germline V gives CDR1 SGHTA, CDR2 FQGNSA. The CDR3 has 13 residues. The CDR3 loop reads CASSTRGNQPQHF. CDR3 bases: TGTGCCAGTAGTACAAGGGGCAATCAGCCCCAGCATTTT.

As for this clone: Given a far larger clone just one base away, this is likely a sequencing read error. The chain combines TRBV5-4 with TRBJ2-1; D is perhaps TRBD2 (6 bases). The CDR3 covers 17 residues. The germline gives CDR1 SGHNT, CDR2 YYREEE (reference sequence). The DNA for the CDR3 is TGCGCCAGCAGCGGACGGGGGTCGTTGTCATCCTACAATGAGCAGTTCTTC. This gives the protein CASSGRGSLSSYNEQFF.

Comments on this clone: Distinct nucleotide sequences in the sample also encode this CDR3. The chain recombines TRBV7-9 with TRBJ1-2; 9 bases line up with TRBD1. The germline V gene encodes CDR1 SEHNR and CDR2 FQNEAQ (reference sequence). The CDR3 has 14 residues. V was clipped by 1 base and J by 7 bases; unmatched bases: 4. The CDR3 region is CASSLDRGQFGYTF. In DNA, the CDR3 is TGTGCCAGCAGCTTAGACAGGGGGCAATTTGGCTACACCTTC. Looking up the rest from reference TRBV7-9 and TRBJ1-2 gives the full variable domain: DTGVSQNPRHKITKRGQNVTFRCDPISEHNRLYWYRQTLGQGPEFLTYFQNEAQLEKSRLLSDRFSAERPKGSFSTLEIQRTEQGDSAMYLCASSLDRGQFGYTFGSGTRLTVV.

The V and J genes are TRBV28 and TRBJ1-2, with D perhaps TRBD1 (5 bases). The germline V and J ends were trimmed by 6 bases and 4 bases, with 15 bases remaining between them. Germline V lookup: CDR1 MDHEN, CDR2 SYDVKM. The CDR3 extends over 14 amino acids. CDR3 region: CASRLGRAGYGYTF. The CDR3 region has the DNA TGTGCCAGCAGATTGGGCAGGGCGGGCTATGGCTACACCTTC.

The V call is TRBV9, the J call TRBJ2-3; 9 bases align to TRBD2. Germline lookup yields CDR1 SGDLS and CDR2 YYNGEE. This CDR3 is 14 amino acids long. Trimming at V came to 3 bases and at J to 3 bases, leaving 2 bases not matched to a gene. Written as DNA, the CDR3 is TGTGCCAGCAGCGGACTAGCGGCTACAGATACGCAGTATTTT. Its protein is CASSGLAATDTQYF.